What follows is one T cell receptor (beta chain) and its context. Its binding antigen is unknown. No base quality values were provided; no much bigger clone lies one nucleotide off. The data belong to a study of blood T cells in healthy people across ages (dated by TCRdb to between 2014 and 2016). About the study as a whole: Template switching captured roughly one uniquely barcoded TCR beta cDNA molecule per two T cells in model experiments. Using deep sequencing normalized with unique cDNA molecular identifiers, the study measured how TCR beta repertoire diversity changes with age. The donors were split into four age groups: young (average about 16 years), middle-aged (39), aged (62) and long-lived (over 75). Donors of different ages were randomly distributed across sequencing lanes to avoid experimental bias. For two donors (one aged 18 to 30 and one aged 80 or older), the study analyzed two additional independent replicas of 1 million unique cDNA reads from the same blood draw.

The germline V gene supplies CDR1 SGHRS and CDR2 YFSETQ. Measured from the cysteine to the phenylalanine, the CDR3 is 16 residues long. The sequence is cut down to CDR3 DNA, 48 bases in frame from base 1. Broad study findings and their caveats: Donor CMV infection status was unknown, potentially confounding age-related changes in expanded clonotypes. Observed TCR beta diversity per million T cells fell roughly linearly with age, and a significant reduction was already apparent by age roughly 40. Estimates of total diversity based on one million sequenced T cells were considered lower bounds and underestimates. Compared with the aged group, the long-lived group had more naive CD4+ T cells, fewer expanded clones and increased TCR diversity, a pattern suggesting age selection. Because profiling used bulk unsorted PBMCs, naive and antigen-experienced compartments could not be compared conclusively. The percentage of naive T cells measured by flow cytometry correlated strongly with observed TCR beta diversity.

Receptor amplification or capture employed 5' RACE. The run used an Illumina HiSeq 2500. A second PCR of about 7 to 12 cycles was run with a J-beta primer mix and a sample-barcoded 5' primer. Each TCR beta cDNA molecule received a unique molecular identifier from a template-switch 5' adaptor carrying 12 random nucleotides. Each sample yielded at least 3 million CDR3-containing paired-end reads. First-strand cDNA was synthesized from all RNA with the Mint cDNA synthesis kit, primed by a TRBC-specific oligonucleotide. Following uracil-DNA glycosylase treatment, all cDNA underwent a first 18-cycle PCR with the universal primers M1SS and BC2_uni_R. Per the source publication's procedure: Normalization of each sample was performed by random selection of 1 million high-quality reads, each carrying a distinct molecular identifier. Reads sharing molecular identifiers were discarded rather than binned into consensus sequences. CDR3 identification, clonotype clustering and error correction used MiTCR with a Q25 quality threshold and the strictest error-elimination algorithm. Lower-bound total TCR beta diversity was estimated with a nonparametric unseen species model using Euler transformation. TCRdb applied fastp at Q25 and MiXCR to the public reads, then kept only in-frame beta chains. For every CDR3 protein sequence, its rows merge into one entry that carries the most common genes and DNA. The V and J calls and clone size are TCRdb's, not the authors'. The sample data list some 730,000 distinct CDR3 sequences, and over 20% of these were observed just once. The top ten constitute approximately 20% of the sample.

The roughly 39 donors, aged about 6 to 90 years, were systemically healthy Caucasian individuals from Russia. Each donor gave around 9 milliliters of peripheral blood, collected into EDTA-treated Vacutainer tubes. Ficoll-Paque density-gradient centrifugation was used to isolate PBMCs, with at least 6 million obtained per sample. Trizol reagent was used to extract total RNA from the PBMCs, yielding at least 6 micrograms per sample. For every donor, flow cytometry on a PBMC aliquot measured the percentage of naive CD45RAhigh/CD27high T cells. The rearrangement joined TRBV5-1 to TRBJ2-5; 8 middle bases align to TRBD2. TRBJ2-1 explains the end of the DNA better; the J call may be wrong. Sample: blood. This sequence originates from a man in his sixties or seventies in good health. The CDR3 here reads CASRPQPSGGYNEQFF. The sequence in DNA is TGCGCCAGCAGACCGCAACCCAGCGGGGGATACAATGAGCAGTTCTTC.